This TCR beta chain originates from a study of identical twins. TCRdb reprocessed the 5' RACE reads with MiXCR, giving one entry per CDR3 protein. Found here are around 490,000 distinct CDR3 sequences, about 15% of them singletons; the top ten hold 0.35% to 0.45%. CDR3 size: 13 residues. Germline V gene data show CDR1 as SGHDN and CDR2 as FVKESK. V was trimmed by 1 base and J by 6 bases, leaving 8 bases between them. The data also belong to a second study, concerning yellow fever vaccine responses in identical twins.

Sequencing input: CD4+ T cells sorted from blood. This clonotype was sampled from a woman between 18 and 30 years old in good health. V gene TRBV14 combines with J gene TRBJ2-3; no clear D. The CDR3 coding sequence is TGTGCCAGCAGCCAAGCTTCCCTGGATACGCAGTATTTT. Translated, it gives CASSQASLDTQYF.